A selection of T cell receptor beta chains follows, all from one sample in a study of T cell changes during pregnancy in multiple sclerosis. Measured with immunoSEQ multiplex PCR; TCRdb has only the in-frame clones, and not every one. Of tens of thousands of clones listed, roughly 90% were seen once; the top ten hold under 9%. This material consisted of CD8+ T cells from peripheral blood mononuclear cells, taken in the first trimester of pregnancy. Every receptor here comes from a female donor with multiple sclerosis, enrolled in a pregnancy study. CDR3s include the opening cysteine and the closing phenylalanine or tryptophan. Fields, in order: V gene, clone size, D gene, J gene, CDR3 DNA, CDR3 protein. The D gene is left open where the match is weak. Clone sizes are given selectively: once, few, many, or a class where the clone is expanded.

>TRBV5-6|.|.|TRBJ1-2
TGTGCCAGCAGCTTGGTGGGGGAGGACGGCTACACCTTC
CASSLVGEDGYTF
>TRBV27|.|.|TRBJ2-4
TGTGCCAGCAGTCAGGGTACCAAAAACATTCAGTACTTC
CASSQGTKNIQYF
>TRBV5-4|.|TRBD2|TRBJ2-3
TGTGCCAGCAGCTGGCTGACTAGCGGAGTGACAGATACGCAGTATTTT
CASSWLTSGVTDTQYF
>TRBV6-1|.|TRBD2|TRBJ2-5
TGTGCCAGCAGTGAAGCAGCGGGAATGCAAGAGACCCAGTACTTC
CASSEAAGMQETQYF
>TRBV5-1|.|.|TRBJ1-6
TGCGCCAGCCGGGACTCCGGGAATTCACCCCTCCACTTT
CASRDSGNSPLHF
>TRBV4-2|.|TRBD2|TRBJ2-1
TGTGCCAGCAGCCAAGATCTCACTAGCGGGAGGGCCTTCAATGAGCAGTTCTTC
CASSQDLTSGRAFNEQFF
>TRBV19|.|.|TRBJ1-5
TGTGCCAGTAGTATTTTGGGGGGGGATCAGCCCCAGCATTTT
CASSILGGDQPQHF
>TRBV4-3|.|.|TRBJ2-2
TGCGCCAGCAGCCAAGACTTCCGGGACATCCCCGGGGAGCTGTTTTTT
CASSQDFRDIPGELFF
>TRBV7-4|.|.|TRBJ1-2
TGTGCCAGCAGCTTAGGTCCCGGACAGTGGAACATCTATGGCTACACCTTC
CASSLGPGQWNIYGYTF
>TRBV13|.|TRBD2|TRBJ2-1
TGTGCCAGCAGCTTAGATAGCGGGACAATCTACAATGAGCAGTTCTTC
CASSLDSGTIYNEQFF
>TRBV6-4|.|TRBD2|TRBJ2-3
TGTGCCAGCAGTGACTCTGGCGGGGGGGCAGATACGCAGTATTTT
CASSDSGGGADTQYF
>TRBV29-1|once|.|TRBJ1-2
TGCAGCGTTGGAGGGCGGAGGACGGATGGCTACACCTTC
CSVGGRRTDGYTF
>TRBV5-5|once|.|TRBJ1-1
TGTGCCAGCAGCTTGTTTCGGAACACTGAAGCTTTCTTT
CASSLFRNTEAFF
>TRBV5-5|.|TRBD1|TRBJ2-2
TGTGCCAGCAGCTTGGAGGGGGCGGCGGTGTCGGTCGGGGAGCTGTTTTTT
CASSLEGAAVSVGELFF
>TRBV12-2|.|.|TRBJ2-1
TGTGCAAGTCTCAAACCGCGTCGTTTCTCCTACAATGAGCAGTTCTTC
CASLKPRRFSYNEQFF
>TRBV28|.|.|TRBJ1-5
TGTGCCAGCAGTTTTAGTCAGCCCCAGCATTTT
CASSFSQPQHF
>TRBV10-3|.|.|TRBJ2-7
TGTGCCATCAGTGAGAATGGGGCCCCCGACGAGCAGTACTTC
CAISENGAPDEQYF
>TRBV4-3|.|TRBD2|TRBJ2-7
TGCGCCAGCAGCCATTGGGGGGGATCCTACGAGCAGTACTTC
CASSHWGGSYEQYF
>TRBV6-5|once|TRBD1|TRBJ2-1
TGTGCCAGCAGCTACCCAGGGGGTGAGCAGTTCTTC
CASSYPGGEQFF
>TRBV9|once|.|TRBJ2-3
TGTGCCAGCAGCCCAGGACAGAGCACAGATACGCAGTATTTT
CASSPGQSTDTQYF
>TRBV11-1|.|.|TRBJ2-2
TGTGCCAGCAGCTTCGACGGGGGACCCACCGGGGAGCTGTTTTTT
CASSFDGGPTGELFF
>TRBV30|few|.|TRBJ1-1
TGTGCCTGGAGTTGGGGGCAGGCAGGCCAAGAAGCTTTCTTT
CAWSWGQAGQEAFF
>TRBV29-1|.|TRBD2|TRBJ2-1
TGCAGCGTAGGACTAGCGGGAGGGGTTGAGCAGTTCTTC
CSVGLAGGVEQFF
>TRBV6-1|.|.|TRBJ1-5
TGTGCCAGCAGTGACCTCGGCAGGCAGGGGAGTCAGCCCCAGCATTTT
CASSDLGRQGSQPQHF
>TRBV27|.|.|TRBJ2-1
TGTGCCAGCAAAGACAGCAATTACAATGAGCAGTTCTTC
CASKDSNYNEQFF
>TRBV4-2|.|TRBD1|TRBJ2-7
TGTGCCAGCAGCCCGGGACAGGGCGACTACGAGCAGTACTTC
CASSPGQGDYEQYF
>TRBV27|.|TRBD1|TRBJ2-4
TGTGCCAGCAGTGCGAAACCGGGACAGGATGTCGAGGAGGCCAAAAACATTCAGTACTTC
CASSAKPGQDVEEAKNIQYF
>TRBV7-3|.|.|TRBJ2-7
TGTGCCAGCAGCTCGACTCCCTCCTACGAGCAGTACTTC
CASSSTPSYEQYF
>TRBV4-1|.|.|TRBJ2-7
TGCGCCAGCAGCCAAGATTCCAGGCCAAACTACGAGCAGTACTTC
CASSQDSRPNYEQYF
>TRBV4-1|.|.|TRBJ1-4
TGCGCCAGCAGCCAAGGGCAGGGGCGGCCTGAAAAACTGTTTTTT
CASSQGQGRPEKLFF
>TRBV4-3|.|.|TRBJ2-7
TGCGCCAGCAGCCAAGATCGGGAACGGGGTTTAGAGCAGTACTTC
CASSQDRERGLEQYF
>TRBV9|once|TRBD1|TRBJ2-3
TGTGCCAGCAGCAGTAGGTATTCGGGACAGGGTGAGCTTTCTAGCACAGATACGCAGTATTTT
CASSSRYSGQGELSSTDTQYF
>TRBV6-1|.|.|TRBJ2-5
TGTGCCAGCAGTGAAGGAGCCGCTACGACGGGAGAGACCCAGTACTTC
CASSEGAATTGETQYF
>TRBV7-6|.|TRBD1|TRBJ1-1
TGTGCCAGCAGCGCGGACAGGGGTCAGACTGAAGCTTTCTTT
CASSADRGQTEAFF
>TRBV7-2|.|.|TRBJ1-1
TGTGCCAGCAGCCTAAAAGGTAGGACAGAGTATGAAGCTTTCTTT
CASSLKGRTEYEAFF
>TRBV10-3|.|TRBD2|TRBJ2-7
TGTGCCATCAGTGTTCTCCGGGGCGGGAGCCCCGTCTACGAGCAGTACTTC
CAISVLRGGSPVYEQYF
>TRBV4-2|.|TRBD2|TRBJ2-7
TGTGCCAGCAGCCAAGAGTCGCAGCTAGCGGGATCCTACGAGCAGTACTTC
CASSQESQLAGSYEQYF
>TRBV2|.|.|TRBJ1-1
TGTGCCAGCAGGACTGGGGACCGGGACATTGGGGCCCTTGAAGCTTTCTTT
CASRTGDRDIGALEAFF
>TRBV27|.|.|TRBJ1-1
TGTGCCAGCGGTTCGGGAACGGGGAACACTGAAGCTTTCTTT
CASGSGTGNTEAFF
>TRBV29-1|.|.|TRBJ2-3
TGCAGCGTTGAAGGTGGCGGCGGAACAACGACAGATACGCAGTATTTT
CSVEGGGGTTTDTQYF
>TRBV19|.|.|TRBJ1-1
TGTGCCAGTAGCCCCCCCCCGGACAGACCGGTGAACACTGAAGCTTTCTTT
CASSPPPDRPVNTEAFF
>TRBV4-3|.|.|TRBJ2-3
TGCGCCAGCAGCCAAGTTTCAGACACAGATACGCAGTATTTT
CASSQVSDTDTQYF
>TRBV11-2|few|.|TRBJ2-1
TGTGCCAGCAGCCCTGGTAGATTCAACAATGAGCAGTTCTTC
CASSPGRFNNEQFF
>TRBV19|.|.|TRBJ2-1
TGTGCCAGTAGTATATATGTAGCGGACTCCTACAATGAGCAGTTCTTC
CASSIYVADSYNEQFF
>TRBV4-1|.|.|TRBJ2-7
TGCGCCAGCAGCCAAGAAAAGGGTAGCGACGAGCAGTACTTC
CASSQEKGSDEQYF
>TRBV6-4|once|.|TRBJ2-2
TGTGCCAGTCAGGATAAGAACACCGGGGAGCTGTTTTTT
CASQDKNTGELFF
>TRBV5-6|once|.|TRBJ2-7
TGTGCCAGCAGCTTTGGAGACTCCTACGAGCAGTACTTC
CASSFGDSYEQYF